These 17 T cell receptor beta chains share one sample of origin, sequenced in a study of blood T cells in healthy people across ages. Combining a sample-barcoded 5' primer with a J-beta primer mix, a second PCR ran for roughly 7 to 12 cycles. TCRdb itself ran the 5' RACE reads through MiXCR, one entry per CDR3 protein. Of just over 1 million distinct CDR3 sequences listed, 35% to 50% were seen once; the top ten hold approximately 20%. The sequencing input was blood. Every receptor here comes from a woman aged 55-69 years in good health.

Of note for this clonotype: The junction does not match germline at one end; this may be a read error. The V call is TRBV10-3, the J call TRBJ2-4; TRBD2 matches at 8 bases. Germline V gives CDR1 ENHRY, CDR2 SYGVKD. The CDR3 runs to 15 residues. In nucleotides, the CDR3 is TGTGCCGTCAGTGAATCGACTAGCGAGAAAAACATTCAGTACTTC. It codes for CAVSESTSEKNIQYF.

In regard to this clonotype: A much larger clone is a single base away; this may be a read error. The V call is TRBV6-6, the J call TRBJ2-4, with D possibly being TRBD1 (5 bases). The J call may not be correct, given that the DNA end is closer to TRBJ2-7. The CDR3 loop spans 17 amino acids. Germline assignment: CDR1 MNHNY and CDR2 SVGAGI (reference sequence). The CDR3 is CASSYPRSAGKVHEQYF. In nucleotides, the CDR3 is TGTGCCAGCAGTTACCCGCGTTCCGCAGGGAAGGTCCACGAGCAGTACTTC.

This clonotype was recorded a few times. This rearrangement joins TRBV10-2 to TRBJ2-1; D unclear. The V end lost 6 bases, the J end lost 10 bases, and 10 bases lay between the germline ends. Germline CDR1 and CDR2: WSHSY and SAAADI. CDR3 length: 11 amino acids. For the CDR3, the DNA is TGCGCCAGCAGCGAGATCGGGGAGCAGTTCTTC. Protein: CASSEIGEQFF.

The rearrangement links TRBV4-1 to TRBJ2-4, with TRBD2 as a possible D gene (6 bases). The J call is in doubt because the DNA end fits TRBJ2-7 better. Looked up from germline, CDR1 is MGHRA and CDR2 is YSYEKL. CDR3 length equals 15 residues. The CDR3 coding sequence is TGCGCCAGCAGCCAAGACGGGCTAGCGTCCTACGAGCAGTACTTC. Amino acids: CASSQDGLASYEQYF.

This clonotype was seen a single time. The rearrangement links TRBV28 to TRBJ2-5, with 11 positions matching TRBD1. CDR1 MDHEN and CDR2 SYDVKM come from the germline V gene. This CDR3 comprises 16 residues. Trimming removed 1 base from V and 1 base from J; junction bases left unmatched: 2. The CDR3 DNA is TGTGCCAGCAGTTTATCGGACAGGGGGCCCCAAGAGACCCAGTACTTC. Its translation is CASSLSDRGPQETQYF. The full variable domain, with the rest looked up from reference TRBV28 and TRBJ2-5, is DVKVTQSSRYLVKRTGEKVFLECVQDMDHENMFWYRQDPGLGLRLIYFSYDVKMKEKGDIPEGYSVSREKKERFSLILESASTNQTSMYLCASSLSDRGPQETQYFGPGTRLLVL.

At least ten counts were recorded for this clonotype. The CDR3 region has the DNA TGTGCCAGCAGTCCGGGACTAGGTTTATCGTCAAACATTCAGTACTTC. The encoded protein is CASSPGLGLSSNIQYF. The V gene is TRBV28, the J gene TRBJ2-4; 8 bases fit TRBD2. The germline gives CDR1 MDHEN, CDR2 SYDVKM. Germline trimming cut 5 bases from V and 6 bases from J; bases unmatched to any gene: 12. This CDR3 spans 16 amino acids.

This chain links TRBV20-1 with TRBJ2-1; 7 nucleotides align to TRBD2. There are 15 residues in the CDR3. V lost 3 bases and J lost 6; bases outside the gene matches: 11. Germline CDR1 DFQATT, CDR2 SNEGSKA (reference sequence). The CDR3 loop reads CSASGTITYSNEQFF. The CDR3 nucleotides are TGCAGTGCTAGCGGGACTATTACTTATAGCAATGAGCAGTTCTTC.

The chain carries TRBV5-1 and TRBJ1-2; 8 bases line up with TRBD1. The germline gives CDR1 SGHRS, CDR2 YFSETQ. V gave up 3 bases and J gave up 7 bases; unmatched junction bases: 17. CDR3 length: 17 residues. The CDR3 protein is CASSYDRGCNLPGGYTF. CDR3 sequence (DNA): TGCGCCAGCAGCTATGACAGGGGCTGTAACCTACCGGGTGGCTACACCTTC.

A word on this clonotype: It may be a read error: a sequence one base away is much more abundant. CDR3 residues: CAISESTAYKQYF. The CDR3 DNA reads as TGTGCCATCAGTGAATCGACAGCATACAAGCAGTACTTC. V usage is TRBV10-3 and J usage is TRBJ2-5; D perhaps matches TRBD1 (5 bases). V lost 3 bases and J lost 11, with 16 bases in between. CDR3 length: 13 amino acids. CDR1 and CDR2 from the germline V gene are ENHRY and SYGVKD.

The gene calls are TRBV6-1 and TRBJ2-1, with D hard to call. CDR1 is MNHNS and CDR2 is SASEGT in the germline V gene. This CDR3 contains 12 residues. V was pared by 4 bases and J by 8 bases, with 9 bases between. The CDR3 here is CASSGPGYEQFF. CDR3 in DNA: TGTGCCAGCAGTGGCCCCGGCTATGAGCAGTTCTTC.

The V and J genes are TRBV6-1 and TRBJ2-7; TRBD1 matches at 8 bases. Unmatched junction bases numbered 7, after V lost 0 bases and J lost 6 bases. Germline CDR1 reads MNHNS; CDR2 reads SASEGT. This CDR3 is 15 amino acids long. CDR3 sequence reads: CASSEAQGAAIEQYF. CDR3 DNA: TGTGCCAGCAGTGAAGCTCAGGGGGCAGCTATCGAGCAGTACTTC.

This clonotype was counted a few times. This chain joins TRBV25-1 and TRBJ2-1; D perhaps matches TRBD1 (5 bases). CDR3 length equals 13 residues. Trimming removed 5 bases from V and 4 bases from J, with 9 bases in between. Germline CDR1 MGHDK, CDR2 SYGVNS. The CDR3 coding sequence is TGTGCCAGCAGTCTACAGGTTTACAATGAGCAGTTCTTC. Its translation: CASSLQVYNEQFF.

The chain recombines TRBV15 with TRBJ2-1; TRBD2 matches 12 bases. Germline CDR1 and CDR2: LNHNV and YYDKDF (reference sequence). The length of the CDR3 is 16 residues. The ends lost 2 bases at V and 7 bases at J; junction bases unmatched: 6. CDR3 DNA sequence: TGTGCCACCAGCAGACCTAGCGGGAGGGCACAAAATGAGCAGTTCTTC. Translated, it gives CATSRPSGRAQNEQFF.

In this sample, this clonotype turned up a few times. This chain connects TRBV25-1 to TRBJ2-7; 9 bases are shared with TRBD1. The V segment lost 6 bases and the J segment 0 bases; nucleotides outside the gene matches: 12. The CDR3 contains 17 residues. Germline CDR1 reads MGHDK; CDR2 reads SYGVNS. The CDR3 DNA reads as TGTGCCAGCAGCCGGGACAGGGAAACAACGAGCTCCTACGAGCAGTACTTC. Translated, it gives CASSRDRETTSSYEQYF.

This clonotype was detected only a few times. The CDR3 bases are TGTGCCATCAGGGACCTGGATACTAACACACGCAATGAGCAGTTCTTC. Translation: CAIRDLDTNTRNEQFF. The gene calls are TRBV10-3 and TRBJ2-1; D is unclear. CDR1 ENHRY and CDR2 SYGVKD come from the germline V gene. CDR3 length: 16 residues. Trimming pared 6 bases from V and 6 bases from J, leaving 21 bases between.

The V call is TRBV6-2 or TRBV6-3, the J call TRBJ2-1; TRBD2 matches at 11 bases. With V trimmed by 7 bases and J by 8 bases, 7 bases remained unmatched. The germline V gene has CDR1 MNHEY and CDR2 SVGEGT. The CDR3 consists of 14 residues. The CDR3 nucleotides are TGTGCCAGCACACCTAGCGGGAGGATGTATGAGCAGTTCTTC. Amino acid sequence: CASTPSGRMYEQFF.

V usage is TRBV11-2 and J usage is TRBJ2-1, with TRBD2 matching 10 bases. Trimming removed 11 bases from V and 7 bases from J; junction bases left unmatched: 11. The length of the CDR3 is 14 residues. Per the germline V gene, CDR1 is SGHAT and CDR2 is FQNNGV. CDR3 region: CAGSSGSIANEQFF. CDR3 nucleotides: TGTGCCGGCTCTAGCGGGAGTATTGCTAATGAGCAGTTCTTC.